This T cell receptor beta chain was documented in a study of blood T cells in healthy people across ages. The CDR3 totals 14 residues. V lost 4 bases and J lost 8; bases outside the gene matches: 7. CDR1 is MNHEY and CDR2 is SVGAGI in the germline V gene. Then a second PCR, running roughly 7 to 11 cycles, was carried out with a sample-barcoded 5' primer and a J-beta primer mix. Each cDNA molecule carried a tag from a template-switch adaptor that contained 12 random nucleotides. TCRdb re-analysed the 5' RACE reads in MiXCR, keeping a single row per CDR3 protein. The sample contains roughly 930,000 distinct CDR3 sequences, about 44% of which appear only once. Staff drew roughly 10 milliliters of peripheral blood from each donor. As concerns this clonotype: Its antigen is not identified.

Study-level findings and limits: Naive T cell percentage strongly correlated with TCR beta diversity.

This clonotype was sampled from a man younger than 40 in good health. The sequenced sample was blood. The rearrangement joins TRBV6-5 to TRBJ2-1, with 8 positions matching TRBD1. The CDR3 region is CASSSDRASDEQFF. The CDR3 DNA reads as TGTGCCAGCAGTTCGGACAGGGCCAGCGATGAGCAGTTCTTC.